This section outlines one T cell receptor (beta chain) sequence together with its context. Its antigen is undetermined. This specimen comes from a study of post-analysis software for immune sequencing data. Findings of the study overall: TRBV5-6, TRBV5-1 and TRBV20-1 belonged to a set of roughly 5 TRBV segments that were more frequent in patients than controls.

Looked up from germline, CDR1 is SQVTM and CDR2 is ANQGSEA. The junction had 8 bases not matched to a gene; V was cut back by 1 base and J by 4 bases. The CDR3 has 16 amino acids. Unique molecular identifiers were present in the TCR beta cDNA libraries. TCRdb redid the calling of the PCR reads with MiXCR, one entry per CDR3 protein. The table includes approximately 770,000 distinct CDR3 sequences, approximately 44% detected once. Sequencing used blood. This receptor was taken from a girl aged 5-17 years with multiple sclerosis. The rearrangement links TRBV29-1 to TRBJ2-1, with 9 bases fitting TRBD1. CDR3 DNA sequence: TGCAGCGTTGAAGCTACTACAGGGGGCACTTACAATGAGCAGTTCTTC. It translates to CSVEATTGGTYNEQFF.